These 18 T cell receptor beta chains originate from one sample sequenced in a study of shared clonotypes between healthy human individuals. Clones were sequenced by immunoSEQ multiplex PCR, and TCRdb holds only the in-frame ones, with some missing. Of approximately 840,000 clones in the sample, about 96% were seen once. Positively selected for CCR7, the CD45RO-negative cells used as naive CD8 cells excluded terminally differentiated effector memory CD45RA+ cells. The sequenced material came from naive CD8+ T cells sorted from blood. The receptors here all came from a man aged 25-45 years in good health.

V usage is TRBV27 and J usage is TRBJ2-1, with TRBD2 matching over 8 bases. The CDR3 has 16 amino acids. Germline values: CDR1 MNHEY, CDR2 SMNVEV (reference sequence). Trimming cost V 6 bases and J 1 base; bases outside gene matches: 8. This chain's CDR3 is CASSSLTSESYNEQFF. The CDR3 region has the DNA TGTGCCAGCAGCTCTCTGACTAGCGAATCCTACAATGAGCAGTTCTTC.

The V and J genes are TRBV15 and TRBJ1-2; no reliable D call. This CDR3 contains 15 residues. Germline loops: CDR1 LNHNV, CDR2 YYDKDF (reference sequence). Trimming took 3 bases from V and 0 from J, leaving 11 bases between them. CDR3 sequence: CATSSTLTTNYGYTF. DNA for the CDR3: TGTGCCACCAGCAGCACACTAACAACTAACTATGGCTACACCTTC.

The J gene is TRBJ2-2, the V gene TRBV7-9; 8 bases agree with TRBD1. Germline loops: CDR1 SEHNR, CDR2 FQNEAQ (reference sequence). The junction had 15 bases not matched to a gene; V was cut back by 6 bases and J by 9 bases. This CDR3 is built from 16 residues. CDR3 bases: TGTGCCAGCAGATCCGCCCAGGCAGGGGGCAAGAGGGAGCTGTTTTTT. Its protein product is CASRSAQAGGKRELFF.

The V gene is TRBV5-5, the J gene TRBJ1-4; a possible D gene is TRBD1 (5 bases). The CDR3 totals 12 residues. Germline V gene sequence: CDR1 SGHKS, CDR2 YYEKEE (reference sequence). The V and J ends lost 4 bases and 5 bases respectively, with 6 bases between them. The CDR3 reads CASSRGNEKLFF. CDR3 DNA sequence: TGTGCCAGCAGCCGGGGCAATGAAAAACTGTTTTTT.

V usage is TRBV29-1 and J usage is TRBJ2-5; 10 bases are a match to TRBD1. The germline gives CDR1 SQVTM, CDR2 ANQGSEA. V lost 3 bases, J lost 5 bases, and 3 bases stayed unmatched. The CDR3 sequence is 13 residues long. CDR3 nucleotides: TGCAGCGTTGAGGGGGGACAGGGGGAGACCCAGTACTTC. Translation gives CSVEGGQGETQYF.

The rearrangement links TRBV9 to TRBJ2-3; TRBD2 is a possible D gene (6 bases). Germline-derived CDR1 and CDR2 are SGDLS and YYNGEE. V was pared by 2 bases and J by 2 bases, with 12 bases between. The CDR3 is 15 residues long. The CDR3 nucleotides read TGTGCCAGCAGCGTGGGGACTTACCCCACAGATACGCAGTATTTT. This translates into CASSVGTYPTDTQYF.

This clone was observed once. The chain has TRBV6-5 and TRBJ2-7; D may be TRBD2 (6 bases). Trimming pared 3 bases from V and 4 bases from J, leaving 10 bases between. This CDR3 region has 13 residues. Germline V gene sequence: CDR1 MNHEY, CDR2 SVGAGI. The CDR3 nucleotides read TGTGCCAGCAGTTATCGGGAGACGTACGAGCAGTACTTC. Encoded protein: CASSYRETYEQYF.

A word on this clone: An end of the junction does not agree with germline; a read error may underlie this. Different DNA sequences within this sample yield the same CDR3. J is TRBJ2-7 and V is TRBV2; D is ambiguous. This CDR3 has 11 amino acids. Germline CDR1 reads SNHLY; CDR2 reads FYNNEI. The DNA of the CDR3 is TGTGCCAGCAGCGCTACCTACGAACAGTACTTC. Translated: CASSATYEQYF. The full variable domain, its missing parts supplied by reference TRBV2 and TRBJ2-7, is EPEVTQTPSHQVTQMGQEVILRCVPISNHLYFYWYRQILGQKVEFLVSFYNNEISEKSEIFDDQFSVERPDGSNFTLKIRSTKLEDSAMYFCASSATYEQYFGPGTRLTVT.

The chain combines TRBV9 with TRBJ2-5; TRBD1 aligns across 7 bases. V dropped 3 bases and J dropped 4; count of bases not matched to a gene: 6. Germline V gene lookup returns CDR1 SGDLS and CDR2 YYNGEE. This CDR3 region has 14 residues. The CDR3 coding sequence is TGTGCCAGCAGCGGAGGGGGCGACCCAGAGACCCAGTACTTC. As protein: CASSGGGDPETQYF.

This clone was counted once. The chain is built from TRBV7-9 and TRBJ1-2; D not resolved. Trimming took off 1 base at V and 4 bases at J, with 13 bases between the two ends. The length of the CDR3 is 15 residues. Germline CDR1 reads SEHNR; CDR2 reads FQNEAQ (reference sequence). The CDR3 nucleotides are TGTGCCAGCAGCTTAGATCGGGCCTCTATCTATGGCTACACCTTC. Its protein product is CASSLDRASIYGYTF.

The genes are TRBV2 and TRBJ1-1; D uncertain. Germline V gene lookup returns CDR1 SNHLY and CDR2 FYNNEI. V lost 3 bases and J 11 bases, leaving 19 bases between the germline ends. This CDR3 has 14 residues. The chain's CDR3 is CASSDPRETAGAFF. The CDR3 region has the DNA TGTGCCAGCAGTGACCCTCGGGAGACGGCCGGGGCTTTCTTT.

The J gene is TRBJ2-5, the V gene TRBV7-9, with TRBD1 matching over 7 bases. The CDR3 is 15 residues long. The V gene end was trimmed by 5 bases and the J gene end by 0 bases; junction bases not matched to a gene: 6. In germline, CDR1 is SEHNR, CDR2 FQNEAQ (reference sequence). In DNA, the CDR3 is TGTGCCAGCAGCCCCCCGACAGGGTACCAAGAGACCCAGTACTTC. It yields the protein CASSPPTGYQETQYF.

The J gene is TRBJ2-1, the V gene TRBV27, with D possibly being TRBD1 or TRBD2 (5 bases each). Trimming removed 2 bases from V and 4 bases from J, with 12 bases in between. CDR1 is MNHEY and CDR2 is SMNVEV in the germline V gene (reference sequence). CDR3 length: 15 amino acids. The CDR3 DNA reads TGTGCCAGCAGTTTAGGGGGTACCCTTTACAATGAGCAGTTCTTC. As protein: CASSLGGTLYNEQFF.

This chain links TRBV13 with TRBJ2-7; possibly TRBD1 or TRBD2 for D (5 bases each). This CDR3 is built from 15 residues. Trimming left V 1 base short and J 2 bases short, with 12 bases between. Germline V gene lookup returns CDR1 PRHDT and CDR2 FYEKMQ (reference sequence). The CDR3 region has the DNA TGTGCCAGCAGCTTAGACCTCCAGGGAGCCTACGAGCAGTACTTC. Protein sequence: CASSLDLQGAYEQYF.

V is TRBV27 and J is TRBJ2-1; no reliable D call. The CDR3 consists of 13 residues. Per the germline V gene, CDR1 is MNHEY and CDR2 is SMNVEV (reference sequence). Trimming stripped 6 bases from V and 4 bases from J, with 10 bases between. The CDR3 sequence is CASRYGLYNEQFF. In DNA, the CDR3 is TGTGCCAGCAGATACGGGCTATACAATGAGCAGTTCTTC.

V usage is TRBV6-5 and J usage is TRBJ1-1, with a tentative D call TRBD1 (5 bases). CDR1 and CDR2 (germline): MNHEY, SVGAGI. Trimming cost V 0 bases and J 5 bases, with 13 bases left between them. This CDR3 spans 15 amino acids. CDR3 bases: TGTGCCAGCAGTTACTCGAAAGGGGCTGGAACTGAAGCTTTCTTT. Translating it yields CASSYSKGAGTEAFF.

The rearrangement links TRBV11-2 to TRBJ2-1; D perhaps matches TRBD2 (7 bases). Deletions cut 8 bases from V and 8 bases from J, with 16 bases between. The CDR3 spans 13 residues. CDR1 SGHAT and CDR2 FQNNGV come from the germline V gene. CDR3 loop: CASGRGGLDEQFF. The CDR3 DNA is TGTGCCAGCGGAAGGGGGGGCCTGGATGAGCAGTTCTTC.

This sequence joins TRBV7-6 and TRBJ1-2; D remains ambiguous. Germline V CDR1 and CDR2: SGHVS, FNYEAQ. The CDR3 length is 13 residues. V was clipped by 5 bases and J by 1 base, with 8 bases between them. CDR3 loop: CASSGSGNYGYTF. The CDR3 DNA sequence: TGTGCCAGCAGCGGATCCGGTAACTATGGCTACACCTTC.